The 6 T cell receptor beta chains below all came from one sample that was sequenced in a study of blood T cell repertoires in COVID-19. Method: immunoSEQ multiplex PCR; TCRdb's copy keeps in-frame clones and lacks some. Of roughly 300,000 clones in the sample, around 86% are singletons; the top ten hold around 4%. The specimen sequenced was PBMCs or T cells enriched from blood (not recorded which). These receptor sequences come from a man younger than 45 who had recovered from COVID-19.

CDR3 nucleotides: TGTGCCAGCAGTCTAAGGGGTGAGACCCAGTACTTC. Amino acid sequence: CASSLRGETQYF. The V and J genes are TRBV27 and TRBJ2-5; D possibly corresponds to TRBD1 (5 bases). The V end was cut by 5 bases, the J end by 5 bases, with 9 bases between. In germline, CDR1 is MNHEY, CDR2 SMNVEV (reference sequence). This CDR3 spans 12 amino acids.

The CDR3 nucleotides read TGTGCCAGCAGCTACAGGTCTTCGAACACTGAAGCTTTCTTT. Encoded protein: CASSYRSSNTEAFF. The rearrangement links TRBV7-2 to TRBJ1-1, with D perhaps TRBD1 (5 bases). Trimming took 4 bases from V and 1 from J, leaving 10 bases between them. Germline assignment: CDR1 SGHTA and CDR2 FQGNSA. The CDR3 spans 14 residues.

The sample holds a few counts of this clone. The chain recombines TRBV18 with TRBJ1-2; D remains unclear. The V and J ends lost 2 bases and 4 bases respectively, with 8 bases between them. The CDR3 is made up of 13 amino acids. CDR1 and CDR2 from the germline V gene are KGHSH and LQKENI. This CDR3 reads CASSPSEGYGYTF. For the CDR3, the DNA is TGTGCCAGCTCACCATCCGAGGGCTATGGCTACACCTTC.

The J gene is TRBJ1-1, the V gene TRBV3-1 (or the pseudogene TRBV3-2); 8 bases match TRBD1. J lost 1 base, V lost 5 bases, and 6 bases had no gene match. This CDR3 contains 15 residues. Germline values: CDR1 LGHDT, CDR2 YNNKEL (reference sequence). In nucleotides, the CDR3 is TGTGCCAGCAGCTTAGCAGGGGGCCCGAACACTGAAGCTTTCTTT. Amino acids: CASSLAGGPNTEAFF.

The genes are TRBV30 and TRBJ1-1, with D possibly matching TRBD1 (6 bases). Trimming cost V 0 bases and J 1 base, with 9 bases left between them. The germline gives CDR1 GTSNPN, CDR2 SVGIG (reference sequence). The CDR3 is made up of 14 amino acids. DNA for the CDR3: TGTGCCTGGAGTGTACAAGGGGGGAACACTGAAGCTTTCTTT. This encodes CAWSVQGGNTEAFF.

V is TRBV3-1 (or the pseudogene TRBV3-2) and J is TRBJ2-7, with D maybe TRBD2 (7 bases). The CDR3 runs to 14 residues. V was trimmed by 8 bases and J by 3 bases, leaving 17 bases between them. Germline CDR1 LGHDT, CDR2 YNNKEL (reference sequence). CDR3 sequence (DNA): TGTGCCAGCGAAGGGGGGGGAGCCCACTACGAGCAGTACTTC. It specifies CASEGGGAHYEQYF.